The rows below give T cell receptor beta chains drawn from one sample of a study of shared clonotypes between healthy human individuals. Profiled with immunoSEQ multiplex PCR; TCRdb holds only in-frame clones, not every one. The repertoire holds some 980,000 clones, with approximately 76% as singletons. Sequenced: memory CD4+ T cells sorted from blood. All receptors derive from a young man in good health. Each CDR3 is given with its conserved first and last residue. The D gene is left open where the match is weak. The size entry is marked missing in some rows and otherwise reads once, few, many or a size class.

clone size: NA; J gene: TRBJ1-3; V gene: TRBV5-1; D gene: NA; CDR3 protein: CASSFDSPSSGNTIYF; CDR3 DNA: TGCGCCAGCAGCTTTGACAGCCCGAGCTCTGGAAACACCATATATTTT
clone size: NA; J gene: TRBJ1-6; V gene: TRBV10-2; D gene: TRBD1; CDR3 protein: CASSLTGADSPLHF; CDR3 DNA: TGCGCCAGCAGTCTGACAGGGGCGGATTCACCCCTCCACTTT
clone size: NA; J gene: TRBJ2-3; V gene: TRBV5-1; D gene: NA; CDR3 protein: CASSLEGGGDTQYF; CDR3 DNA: TGCGCCAGCAGCTTGGAGGGGGGCGGAGATACGCAGTATTTT
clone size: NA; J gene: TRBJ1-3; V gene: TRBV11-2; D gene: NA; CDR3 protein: CASSPGEGDGNTIYF; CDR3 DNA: TGTGCCAGCAGCCCGGGGGAGGGAGATGGAAACACCATATATTTT
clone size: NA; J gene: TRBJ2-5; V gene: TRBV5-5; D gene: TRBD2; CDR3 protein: CASSSGTSGTTQYF; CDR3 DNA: TGTGCCAGCAGCTCTGGGACTAGCGGTACGACCCAGTACTTC
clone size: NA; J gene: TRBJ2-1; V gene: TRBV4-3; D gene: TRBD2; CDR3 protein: CASSHPRVAGGPGNEQFF; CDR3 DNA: TGCGCCAGCAGCCACCCACGGGTAGCGGGAGGGCCTGGGAATGAGCAGTTCTTC
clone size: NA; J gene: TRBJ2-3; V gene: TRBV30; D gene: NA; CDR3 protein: CAWRKPGRSGRDTQYF; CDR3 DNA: TGTGCCTGGAGAAAACCGGGACGCTCTGGTAGGGATACGCAGTATTTT
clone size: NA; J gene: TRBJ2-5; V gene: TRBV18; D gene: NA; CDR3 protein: CASSRSDETQYF; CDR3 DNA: TGTGCCAGCTCACGATCTGACGAGACCCAGTACTTC
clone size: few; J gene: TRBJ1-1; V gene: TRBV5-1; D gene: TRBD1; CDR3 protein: CASSLARGTGTWLHTEAFF; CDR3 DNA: TGCGCCAGCAGCTTGGCGAGGGGGACAGGGACATGGCTCCACACTGAAGCTTTCTTT
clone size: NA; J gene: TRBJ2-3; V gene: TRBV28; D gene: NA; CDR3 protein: CASSPPGNPSTDTQYF; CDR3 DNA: TGTGCCAGCAGCCCGCCAGGGAACCCTAGCACAGATACGCAGTATTTT
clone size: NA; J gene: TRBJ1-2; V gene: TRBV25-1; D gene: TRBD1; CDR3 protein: CASRPDRVANYGYTF; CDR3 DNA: TGTGCCAGCCGCCCCGACAGGGTTGCGAACTATGGCTACACCTTC
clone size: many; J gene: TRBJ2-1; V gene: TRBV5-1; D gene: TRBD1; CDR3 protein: CASSLKGQGSYNEQFF; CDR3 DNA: TGCGCCAGCAGCTTGAAGGGACAGGGCAGCTACAATGAGCAGTTCTTC
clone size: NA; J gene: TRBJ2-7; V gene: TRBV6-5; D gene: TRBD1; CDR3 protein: CASRRTGWGYEQYF; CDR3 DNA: TGTGCCAGCAGGAGGACAGGGTGGGGCTACGAGCAGTACTTC
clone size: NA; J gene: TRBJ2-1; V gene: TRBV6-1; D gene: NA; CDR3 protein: CASSERGHEQFF; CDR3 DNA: TGTGCCAGCAGTGAACGGGGCCATGAGCAGTTCTTC
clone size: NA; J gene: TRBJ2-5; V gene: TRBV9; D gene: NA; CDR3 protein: CASSPQMTSQETQYF; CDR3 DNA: TGTGCCAGCAGCCCCCAGATGACTAGCCAAGAGACCCAGTACTTC
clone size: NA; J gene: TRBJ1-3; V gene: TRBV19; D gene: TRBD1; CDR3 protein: CASSEQGRGGNTIYF; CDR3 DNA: TGTGCCAGTAGTGAACAGGGGCGGGGAGGAAACACCATATATTTT
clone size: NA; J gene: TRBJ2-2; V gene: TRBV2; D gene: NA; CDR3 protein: CASRPRDINTGELFF; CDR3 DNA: TGTGCCAGCAGACCCCGGGACATAAACACCGGGGAGCTGTTTTTT
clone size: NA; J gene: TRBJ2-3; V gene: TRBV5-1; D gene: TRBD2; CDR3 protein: CASSLGSSGSISPDTQYF; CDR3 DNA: TGCGCCAGCAGCTTGGGATCTAGCGGGAGTATCAGCCCAGATACGCAGTATTTT
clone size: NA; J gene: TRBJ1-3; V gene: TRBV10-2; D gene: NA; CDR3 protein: CASSEGGRGNTIYF; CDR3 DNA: TGCGCCAGCAGTGAAGGGGGTAGAGGAAACACCATATATTTT
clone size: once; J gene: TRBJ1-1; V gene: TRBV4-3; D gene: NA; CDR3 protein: CASSQEYGQAHTEAFF; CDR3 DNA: TGCGCCAGCAGCCAAGAGTATGGGCAGGCGCACACTGAAGCTTTCTTT
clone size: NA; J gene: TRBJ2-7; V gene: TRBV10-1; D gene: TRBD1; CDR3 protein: CASSGQGRLYEQYF; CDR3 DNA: TGCGCCAGCAGTGGACAGGGGCGACTATACGAGCAGTACTTC
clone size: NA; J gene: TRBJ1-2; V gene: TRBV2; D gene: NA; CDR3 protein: CASSDMAGTPGHYGYTF; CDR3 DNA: TGTGCCAGCAGTGATATGGCTGGGACCCCGGGTCACTATGGCTACACCTTC
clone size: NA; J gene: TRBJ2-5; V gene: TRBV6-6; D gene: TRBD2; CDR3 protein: CASSRGGFETQYF; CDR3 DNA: TGTGCCAGCAGTCGCGGGGGGTTCGAGACCCAGTACTTC
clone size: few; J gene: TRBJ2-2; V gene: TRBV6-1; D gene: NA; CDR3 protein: CASRQRQVNTGELFF; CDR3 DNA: TGTGCCAGCAGACAGCGGCAGGTGAACACCGGGGAGCTGTTTTTT
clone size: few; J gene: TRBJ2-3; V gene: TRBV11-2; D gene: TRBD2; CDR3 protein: CASSQLAGVLADTQYF; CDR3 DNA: TGTGCCAGCAGCCAACTAGCGGGAGTGTTAGCAGATACGCAGTATTTT
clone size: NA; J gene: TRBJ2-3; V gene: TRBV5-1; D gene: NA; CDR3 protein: CASSPQGTSTDTQYF; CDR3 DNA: TGCGCCAGCAGCCCCCAGGGCACTAGCACAGATACGCAGTATTTT
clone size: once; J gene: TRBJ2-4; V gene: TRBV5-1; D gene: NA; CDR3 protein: CASSLPTTDNIQYF; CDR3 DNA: TGCGCCAGCAGCTTGCCCACCACGGATAACATTCAGTACTTC
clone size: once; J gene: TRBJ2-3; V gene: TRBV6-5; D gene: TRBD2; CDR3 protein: CASSYSRGGADTQYF; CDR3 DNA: TGTGCCAGCAGTTACTCGCGGGGAGGGGCAGATACGCAGTATTTT